This T cell receptor beta chain is drawn from a study of T cells after yellow fever vaccination. For the study at large: Some fractions had low cell numbers, and these were prepared with SMART-Seq v4 Ultra Low Input.

The TCR cDNA carried a universal primer site and UMIs from 5'RACE template switching. MiXCR, run by TCRdb on the 5' RACE reads, gives a single entry per CDR3 protein. The sample contains approximately 330,000 distinct CDR3 sequences, 4.1% of which appear only once. At least ten counts were recorded for this clonotype. Its antigen is undetermined. V dropped 3 bases and J dropped 6; count of bases not matched to a gene: 4. The CDR3 has 14 amino acids. Germline V lookup: CDR1 KGHDR, CDR2 SFDVKD. Study results and limitations: Most clones from primary vaccination resurfaced after the booster (about 95% CD4, more than 75% CD8). The bulk population could contribute abundant contaminating clonotypes to FACS-sorted repertoires.

This sequence originates from a man aged 18 to 29 who received the YFV17D yellow fever vaccine. Specimen: PBMCs, collected 5 days after the yellow fever booster vaccination. The chain has TRBV24-1 and TRBJ2-1; 7 nucleotides match TRBD1. CDR3 nucleotides: TGTGCCACCAGTGATCGGCAGGGGGTCAATGAGCAGTTCTTC. Encoded protein: CATSDRQGVNEQFF.